A selection of T cell receptor beta chains follows, all from one sample in a study of cytomegalovirus exposure and HLA in healthy donors. Measured with immunoSEQ multiplex PCR; TCRdb has only the in-frame clones, and not every one. Here the sample spans a few hundred thousand clones, about 74% being singletons. Material for sequencing was PBMCs. The receptors derive from a woman in her twenties or thirties in good health and CMV-seronegative. CDR3s include the opening cysteine and the closing phenylalanine or tryptophan. Each record gives: J gene, D gene, V gene, clone size, CDR3 protein, CDR3 DNA. The D gene is left open where the match is weak. Rows may omit the clone size; those that give it use once, few, many or a size class.

TRBJ2-2 - TRBV6-5 - CASSYARSGELFF TGTGCCAGCAGTTACGCGCGGTCCGGGGAGCTGTTTTTT
TRBJ2-1 TRBD2 TRBV7-9 - CASSGTSGGYNEQFF TGTGCCAGCAGCGGAACTAGCGGGGGTTACAATGAGCAGTTCTTC
TRBJ2-1 TRBD2 TRBV9 - CASSSGGGLYNEQFF TGTGCCAGCAGCTCGGGGGGGGGCCTTTACAATGAGCAGTTCTTC
TRBJ1-6 TRBD1 TRBV18 - CASSPGQEISPLHF TGTGCCAGCTCACCGGGACAGGAAATTTCACCCCTCCACTTT
TRBJ2-3 TRBD2 TRBV10-3 - CATSGGITDTQYF TGTGCCACTAGCGGGGGGATCACAGATACGCAGTATTTT
TRBJ2-7 TRBD1 TRBV6-1 few CASRETGGHEQYF TGTGCCAGCAGAGAGACAGGGGGACACGAGCAGTACTTC
TRBJ2-2 - TRBV4-1 - CASSQWDFNTGELFF TGCGCCAGCAGCCAATGGGACTTTAACACCGGGGAGCTGTTTTTT
TRBJ2-2 - TRBV27 - CASSRSWGPNTGELFF TGTGCCAGCTCCCGCTCTTGGGGCCCGAACACCGGGGAGCTGTTTTTT
TRBJ2-7 - TRBV5-4 - CASSLYGGVYEQYF TGTGCCAGCAGCTTGTACGGGGGAGTCTACGAGCAGTACTTC
TRBJ1-4 - TRBV12-5 - CASGITGLGEKLFF TGTGCTAGTGGCATAACAGGGTTAGGGGAAAAACTGTTTTTT
TRBJ1-3 - TRBV7-2 - CASSLSRGSGNTIYF TGTGCCAGCAGCTTAAGCAGGGGCTCTGGAAACACCATATATTTT
TRBJ2-7 - TRBV21-1 - CASSPRKLDREGFEQYF TGTGCCAGCAGCCCCCGAAAGCTGGACAGGGAAGGGTTCGAGCAGTACTTC
TRBJ1-2 - TRBV27 - CASRSWEQASNYGYTF TGTGCCAGCAGGTCTTGGGAACAGGCCTCTAACTATGGCTACACCTTC
TRBJ2-1 - TRBV5-4 - CASSLGIAPNEQFF TGTGCCAGCAGCTTGGGGATAGCGCCCAATGAGCAGTTCTTC
TRBJ1-1 - TRBV29-1 - CSVLHGVGFTEAFF TGCAGCGTACTACACGGGGTCGGGTTCACTGAAGCTTTCTTT
TRBJ1-2 - TRBV15 - CATSRNGNGYTF TGTGCCACCAGCAGGAACGGGAATGGCTACACCTTC
TRBJ2-3 TRBD2 TRBV9 - CASSASSWPSGIPGTDTQYF TGTGCCAGCAGCGCTAGTAGTTGGCCTAGCGGGATCCCTGGAACAGATACGCAGTATTTT
TRBJ1-5 - TRBV18 once CASSPDRNQPQHF TGTGCCAGCTCACCCGACAGGAATCAGCCCCAGCATTTT